The 32 T cell receptor beta chains below come from one sample, sequenced in a study of OX40 agonist ivuxolimab in advanced cancers. Assay: immunoSEQ multiplex PCR; the TCRdb copy retains only in-frame clones and omits some. The table lists around 130,000 clones, about 94% of them singletons, with 0.15% to 0.17% in the top ten. Sequences were derived from CD4+ or CD8+ T cells sorted from blood, sampled in a trial of the OX40 agonist ivuxolimab. The receptors were gathered from an adult with an advanced solid tumor such as melanoma, head and neck, liver or kidney cancer.

The chain employs TRBV6-6 and TRBJ1-6, with D possibly matching TRBD1 (6 bases). From germline, CDR1 is MNHNY and CDR2 SVGAGI (reference sequence). The V gene lost 0 bases and the J gene lost 7 bases, with 13 bases spanning the gap. The CDR3 consists of 16 residues. CDR3 in DNA: TGTGCCAGCAGTTACTCCGGGGGCGGGGGGAATTCACCCCTCCACTTT. Translating gives CASSYSGGGGNSPLHF.

The chain combines TRBV10-2 with TRBJ2-2, with TRBD2 matching over 10 bases. Trimming cost V 5 bases and J 5 bases; bases outside gene matches: 8. The CDR3 has 16 residues. The germline gives CDR1 WSHSY, CDR2 SAAADI. CDR3 coding DNA: TGCGCCAGCAGTCGCCAACTAGCGGGGTATACCGGGGAGCTGTTTTTT. Amino acids: CASSRQLAGYTGELFF.

The chain joins TRBV5-1 to TRBJ1-2; D might be TRBD1 (6 bases). The CDR3 sequence is 13 residues long. Germline CDR1 reads SGHRS; CDR2 reads YFSETQ. V was pared by 2 bases and J by 4 bases, with 9 bases between. The CDR3 is CASSLDRSYGYTF. As DNA, the CDR3 is TGCGCCAGCAGCTTAGACAGGAGCTATGGCTACACCTTC.

J is TRBJ2-2 and V is TRBV30, with D possibly matching TRBD1 (6 bases). Germline V gene sequence: CDR1 GTSNPN, CDR2 SVGIG (reference sequence). V was pared by 8 bases and J by 6 bases, with 10 bases between. The CDR3 sequence is 11 residues long. In DNA form, the CDR3 reads TGTGCCGTGAGGGGGTCCGGGGAGCTGTTTTTT. It codes for CAVRGSGELFF.

The chain is built from TRBV11-2 and TRBJ1-5; D ambiguous. Trimming took off 1 base at V and 8 bases at J, with 12 bases between the two ends. Germline V CDR1 and CDR2: SGHAT, FQNNGV. The CDR3 covers 14 residues. This CDR3 is CASSLVGGPEPQHF. In nucleotides, the CDR3 is TGTGCCAGCAGCTTAGTGGGCGGTCCGGAGCCCCAGCATTTT.

This chain links TRBV10-3 with TRBJ1-5; D possibly corresponds to TRBD1 (5 bases). Trimming cost V 8 bases and J 0 bases, with 8 bases left between them. The CDR3 runs to 13 residues. Germline assignment: CDR1 ENHRY and CDR2 SYGVKD. The CDR3 region has the DNA TGTGCCATCCGAGACAGTAGCAATCAGCCCCAGCATTTT. Residues: CAIRDSSNQPQHF.

The chain has TRBV9 and TRBJ2-4; D call uncertain. Trimming took off 0 bases at V and 5 bases at J, with 12 bases between the two ends. The CDR3 covers 15 residues. Germline V gene sequence: CDR1 SGDLS, CDR2 YYNGEE. CDR3 sequence reads: CASSVGRTPENIQYF. The CDR3 DNA reads TGTGCCAGCAGCGTAGGGCGGACCCCGGAAAACATTCAGTACTTC.

The V gene is TRBV29-1, the J gene TRBJ1-2, with D perhaps TRBD1 (5 bases). The CDR3 totals 13 residues. V was cut by 6 bases and J by 10 bases, with 21 bases left in between. Germline assignment: CDR1 SQVTM and CDR2 ANQGSEA. In DNA form, the CDR3 reads TGCAGCGTCTTACCGTGGGACCTCACTGACTACACCTTC. It specifies CSVLPWDLTDYTF.

This clone appeared a single time. This sequence joins TRBV7-6 and TRBJ2-7; 8 bases match TRBD2. Germline values: CDR1 SGHVS, CDR2 FNYEAQ. Trimming at V came to 4 bases and at J to 4 bases, leaving 9 bases not matched to a gene. The CDR3 extends over 15 amino acids. The CDR3 region is CASSSQTSADYEQYF. Written as DNA, the CDR3 is TGTGCCAGCAGCTCCCAGACTAGCGCGGATTACGAGCAGTACTTC. Full variable domain (missing parts from reference TRBV7-6 and TRBJ2-7): GAGVSQSPRYKVTKRGQDVALRCDPISGHVSLYWYRQALGQGPEFLTYFNYEAQQDKSGLPNDRFSAERPEGSISTLTIQRTEQRDSAMYRCASSSQTSADYEQYFGPGTRLTVT.

The chain joins TRBV14 to TRBJ1-4, with unresolved D. The CDR3 runs to 15 residues. Trimming cost V 4 bases and J 0 bases, with 9 bases left between them. Germline CDR1 SGHDN, CDR2 FVKESK. Written as DNA, the CDR3 is TGTGCCAGCAGCCGCTTCCCGGCAACTAATGAAAAACTGTTTTTT. Translated: CASSRFPATNEKLFF.

This clone was seen just once. CDR3: CASTSGRRERGYTF. In DNA form, the CDR3 reads TGTGCCAGCACCTCAGGGAGAAGGGAGCGCGGCTACACCTTC. This rearrangement joins TRBV2 to TRBJ1-2; D possibly corresponds to TRBD1 (5 bases). In germline, CDR1 is SNHLY, CDR2 FYNNEI. The V gene lost 7 bases and the J gene lost 8 bases, with 20 bases spanning the gap. The CDR3 length is 14 residues.

To note about this clone: The identical CDR3 is also encoded by other nucleotide sequences in the sample. V gene TRBV11-2 combines with J gene TRBJ2-7, with TRBD2 matching over 14 bases. Germline loops: CDR1 SGHAT, CDR2 FQNNGV. The CDR3 is 15 residues long. The ends lost 4 bases at V and 4 bases at J; junction bases unmatched: 3. The CDR3 nucleotides read TGTGCCAGCAGCTCGGGACTAGCGGGGGAATACGAGCAGTACTTC. Its protein is CASSSGLAGEYEQYF. The full variable domain, its missing parts supplied by reference TRBV11-2 and TRBJ2-7, is EAGVAQSPRYKIIEKRQSVAFWCNPISGHATLYWYQQILGQGPKLLIQFQNNGVVDDSQLPKDRFSAERLKGVDSTLKIQPAKLEDSAVYLCASSSGLAGEYEQYFGPGTRLTVT.

The V call is TRBV28, the J call TRBJ1-5; D might be TRBD1 (6 bases). The CDR3 is 13 residues long. Germline-derived CDR1 and CDR2 are MDHEN and SYDVKM. V lost 2 bases to trimming and J lost 6 bases, with 8 bases between them. DNA of the CDR3: TGTGCCAGCAGTTTACCAGGGGTTCAGCCCCAGCATTTT. This translates into CASSLPGVQPQHF.

This sequence joins TRBV5-1 and TRBJ1-1; D not resolved. V was clipped by 0 bases and J by 5 bases, with 14 bases between them. CDR3 length equals 15 residues. The germline CDR1 and CDR2 sequences are SGHRS and YFSETQ. CDR3 DNA sequence: TGCGCCAGCAGCTTGGAAGGGAGACTATTAACTGAAGCTTTCTTT. Translated: CASSLEGRLLTEAFF.

The chain carries TRBV7-9 and TRBJ2-7; 13 bases line up with TRBD2. The CDR3 extends over 19 amino acids. The V gene's germline CDR1 is SEHNR and CDR2 FQNEAQ (reference sequence). Germline trimming cut 4 bases from V and 3 bases from J; bases unmatched to any gene: 15. Written as DNA, the CDR3 is TGTGCCAGCAGCTGGGGGGGACTAGCGGGGCAATCAACTAACTACGAGCAGTACTTC. This gives the protein CASSWGGLAGQSTNYEQYF.

The gene calls are TRBV6-6 and TRBJ2-7; D unclear. The germline V gene encodes CDR1 MNHNY and CDR2 SVGAGI (reference sequence). The CDR3 runs to 12 residues. Trimming took 0 bases from V and 3 from J, leaving 3 bases between them. CDR3 residues: CASSYSNYEQYF. DNA for the CDR3: TGTGCCAGCAGTTACTCAAACTACGAGCAGTACTTC.

V gene TRBV7-5 combines with J gene TRBJ2-5; TRBD2, the table's D call, lacks a check against the DNA. TRBV7-5 constitutes a pseudogene. This CDR3 spans 17 amino acids. The CDR3 loop is CARSLRLAGGLRETQYF. CDR3 DNA: TGTGCCAGAAGCCTACGACTAGCGGGAGGGTTGAGAGAGACCCAGTACTTC.

J is TRBJ2-1 and V is TRBV7-2; unclear D gene. CDR1 is SGHTA, CDR2 FQGNSA, per germline. Trimming pared 6 bases from V and 10 bases from J, leaving 13 bases between. The CDR3 sequence is 12 residues long. CDR3 in amino acids: CASRDATREQFF. In DNA form, the CDR3 reads TGTGCCAGCAGGGACGCTACCCGGGAGCAGTTCTTC. Combining the CDR3 with reference TRBV7-2 and TRBJ2-1 gives the whole variable domain GAGVSQSPSNKVTEKGKDVELRCDPISGHTALYWYRQSLGQGLEFLIYFQGNSAPDKSGLPSDRFSAERTGGSVSTLTIQRTQQEDSAVYLCASRDATREQFFGPGTRLTVL.

The chain links TRBV7-2 to TRBJ2-2; D ambiguous. The CDR3 is 14 residues long. Germline loops: CDR1 SGHTA, CDR2 FQGNSA. Deletions cut 1 base from V and 4 bases from J, with 7 bases between. Here the CDR3 DNA reads TGTGCCAGCAGCTTAGACTACCTCACCGGGGAGCTGTTTTTT. Translation gives CASSLDYLTGELFF.

The chain joins TRBV19 to TRBJ1-1, with a possible D match to TRBD1 (5 bases). CDR3 length: 12 residues. Germline loops: CDR1 LNHDA, CDR2 SQIVND (reference sequence). The V end lost 5 bases, the J end lost 6 bases, and 10 bases lay between the germline ends. The CDR3 DNA reads TGTGCCAGTAGTGAGCCAGGGCCTGAAGCTTTCTTT. Its protein product is CASSEPGPEAFF.

The J gene is TRBJ1-2, the V gene TRBV19, with a tentative D call TRBD1 (5 bases). CDR3 length equals 18 residues. Germline V gene sequence: CDR1 LNHDA, CDR2 SQIVND (reference sequence). V was clipped by 10 bases and J by 5 bases, with 32 bases between them. In DNA, the CDR3 is TGTGCCACCCTACACCCCGGGGGAACCGCATCGACTAGGTATGGCTACACCTTC. Translated, it gives CATLHPGGTASTRYGYTF. The full variable domain, with the rest looked up from reference TRBV19 and TRBJ1-2, is DGGITQSPKYLFRKEGQNVTLSCEQNLNHDAMYWYRQDPGQGLRLIYYSQIVNDFQKGDIAEGYSVSREKKESFPLTVTSAQKNPTAFYLCATLHPGGTASTRYGYTFGSGTRLTVV.

This chain connects TRBV19 to TRBJ1-4, with TRBD1 matching over 9 bases. The CDR3 covers 17 residues. Germline-derived CDR1 and CDR2 are LNHDA and SQIVND (reference sequence). V lost 4 bases and J lost 14; bases outside the gene matches: 20. For the CDR3, the DNA is TGTGCCAGTAGTACAAAGCATACCAGGACAGGGGTACAAGGGCTGTTTTTT. Encoded protein: CASSTKHTRTGVQGLFF.

J is TRBJ2-7 and V is TRBV21-1. TRBV21-1 is annotated as a pseudogene. This CDR3 is built from 12 residues. This CDR3 is CASSIDPAEQYF. The DNA for the CDR3 is TGTGCCAGCAGCATCGACCCCGCCGAGCAGTACTTC.

This rearrangement joins TRBV7-9 to TRBJ1-6, with D tentatively TRBD1 (6 bases). The CDR3 has 16 amino acids. Trimming shortened V by 5 bases and J by 8 bases, and 19 bases separated the two germline ends. CDR1 is SEHNR, CDR2 FQNEAQ, per germline (reference sequence). The CDR3 bases are TGTGCCAGCAGCCCGCGGGGGCGGGAGTCTCATTCACCCCTCCACTTT. It yields the protein CASSPRGRESHSPLHF.

The chain combines TRBV11-2 with TRBJ2-7; TRBD1 is a possible D gene (6 bases). The V end lost 1 base, the J end lost 4 bases, and 8 bases lay between the germline ends. Germline lookup yields CDR1 SGHAT and CDR2 FQNNGV. This CDR3 has 13 amino acids. The chain's CDR3 is CASSLGGGYEQYF. The CDR3 DNA reads as TGTGCCAGCAGCTTAGGAGGGGGTTACGAGCAGTACTTC. The whole variable domain, filled in from reference TRBV11-2 and TRBJ2-7, reads EAGVAQSPRYKIIEKRQSVAFWCNPISGHATLYWYQQILGQGPKLLIQFQNNGVVDDSQLPKDRFSAERLKGVDSTLKIQPAKLEDSAVYLCASSLGGGYEQYFGPGTRLTVT.

This sequence joins TRBV9 and TRBJ1-1, with no clear D. V gave up 0 bases and J gave up 1 base, with 7 bases separating them. Germline loops: CDR1 SGDLS, CDR2 YYNGEE. The CDR3 runs 14 residues. CDR3 sequence (DNA): TGTGCCAGCAGCGTAGACGAGACGAACACTGAAGCTTTCTTT. It encodes CASSVDETNTEAFF.

CDR3 residues: CASSPPRVTRSTDTQYF. The CDR3 coding sequence is TGTGCCAGCAGCCCCCCGCGGGTGACTAGGAGCACAGATACGCAGTATTTT. This sequence joins TRBV7-8 and TRBJ2-3; perhaps TRBD2 as D (6 bases). The CDR3 spans 17 residues. V was shortened by 5 bases and J by 0 bases, with 18 bases between the two germline ends. Per germline, CDR1 SGHVS and CDR2 FQNEAQ.

The chain couples TRBV5-1 to TRBJ2-7, with 9 bases lining up with TRBD1. Germline CDR1 reads SGHRS; CDR2 reads YFSETQ. With V trimmed by 4 bases and J by 2 bases, 7 bases remained unmatched. The CDR3 loop spans 15 amino acids. CDR3 residues: CASSVDRGTTYEQYF. The CDR3 DNA sequence: TGCGCCAGCAGCGTGGACAGGGGTACTACCTACGAGCAGTACTTC.

J is TRBJ1-1 and V is TRBV7-6; 8 nucleotides match TRBD1. Germline assignment: CDR1 SGHVS and CDR2 FNYEAQ. The CDR3 totals 15 residues. V dropped 1 base and J dropped 4; count of bases not matched to a gene: 5. As DNA, the CDR3 is TGTGCCAGCAGCTTAGTGCGACAGGGGCCCACTGAAGCTTTCTTT. It yields the protein CASSLVRQGPTEAFF.

The CDR3 region is CASTKPGLYEQYF. The CDR3 nucleotides read TGTGCCAGCACTAAACCCGGACTATACGAGCAGTACTTC. This chain joins TRBV5-8 and TRBJ2-7, with D possibly TRBD2 on 6 matching bases. Deletions cut 6 bases from V and 4 bases from J, with 14 bases between. The CDR3 runs 13 residues. Germline CDR1 and CDR2: SGHTS and YDEGEE.

The chain employs TRBV28 and TRBJ2-7; D gene uncertain. This CDR3 region has 12 residues. Germline V gene sequence: CDR1 MDHEN, CDR2 SYDVKM. V lost 2 bases and J lost 1, with 3 bases in between. CDR3 region: CASSLASYEQYF. The CDR3 DNA reads TGTGCCAGCAGTTTAGCGTCCTACGAGCAGTACTTC.

V is TRBV9 and J is TRBJ2-5, with D perhaps matching TRBD1 (6 bases). V lost 4 bases and J 5 bases, leaving 18 bases between the germline ends. Germline CDR1 and CDR2: SGDLS and YYNGEE. The CDR3 loop spans 15 amino acids. The CDR3 loop reads CASSPVQGLRETQYF. The CDR3 region has the DNA TGTGCCAGCAGCCCTGTCCAGGGGCTTCGGGAGACCCAGTACTTC.